A single sample gave rise to the 26 T cell receptor beta chains below, sequenced in a study of beta chain features in type 1 diabetes. cDNA synthesis used the whole RNA isolate, giving expressed TCRB sequences. TCRdb's table, derived via immunoSEQ multiplex PCR, lists solely in-frame clones and lacks some. The sample carries 250,000 to 350,000 clones, less than 15% recorded once. The sample comprised central memory CD4+ T cells from blood. The source of these receptors is a man aged 25 to 40 in good health.

Turning to this clone: Other DNA sequences in the sample encode the same CDR3. V is TRBV7-2 and J is TRBJ2-3; D is perhaps TRBD1 or TRBD2 (6 bases each). Germline-derived CDR1 and CDR2 are SGHTA and FQGNSA. The CDR3 sequence is 15 residues long. V was cut by 0 bases and J by 2 bases, with 9 bases left in between. The CDR3 bases are TGTGCCAGCAGCTTAGCGGGGGGCCCCACAGATACGCAGTATTTT. Its protein product is CASSLAGGPTDTQYF.

This clone was counted between two and nine times. V and J are TRBV5-4 and TRBJ2-7, with TRBD1 matching over 7 bases. The germline CDR1 and CDR2 sequences are SGHNT and YYREEE (reference sequence). The V gene end was trimmed by 4 bases and the J gene end by 7 bases; junction bases not matched to a gene: 2. The CDR3 runs 11 residues. For the CDR3, the DNA is TGTGCCAGCAGCGTCAGGGGGGAGCAGTACTTC. Translated, it gives CASSVRGEQYF.

This clone was found a few times. The rearrangement links TRBV7-2 to TRBJ1-1, with D uncertain. Trimming removed 6 bases from V and 0 bases from J, with 11 bases in between. CDR3 size: 14 residues. Germline values: CDR1 SGHTA, CDR2 FQGNSA. CDR3 loop: CASRKSGLNTEAFF. CDR3 DNA sequence: TGTGCCAGCAGAAAATCTGGGTTGAACACTGAAGCTTTCTTT.

This rearrangement joins TRBV6-1 to TRBJ1-3; D unclear. Germline V CDR1 and CDR2: MNHNS, SASEGT. The CDR3 runs 13 residues. The CDR3 DNA sequence: TGTGGGGGAGGGTTCTACTCTGGAAACACCATATATTTT. Translating gives CGGGFYSGNTIYF.

This clone was found many times. The chain uses TRBV18 and TRBJ2-2; 7 bases align to TRBD1. The CDR3 length is 15 residues. Germline V gene data show CDR1 as KGHSH and CDR2 as LQKENI. V shed 4 bases and J 0 bases; nucleotides not matched to a gene: 2. The CDR3 sequence is CASSLGTANTGELFF. The CDR3 nucleotides read TGTGCCAGCTCACTCGGGACAGCGAACACCGGGGAGCTGTTTTTT.

As to this clone: Other nucleotide sequences in the sample specify the same CDR3. The V and J genes are TRBV6-1 and TRBJ2-7, with 10 bases lining up with TRBD1. Germline V gene sequence: CDR1 MNHNS, CDR2 SASEGT. This CDR3 has 15 amino acids. V gave up 0 bases and J gave up 4 bases; unmatched junction bases: 3. CDR3 protein: CASSEAGTGAYEQYF. DNA for the CDR3: TGTGCCAGCAGTGAAGCCGGGACAGGGGCGTACGAGCAGTACTTC.

The rearrangement uses TRBV11-2 and TRBJ2-3, with a tentative D call TRBD2 (5 bases). V lost 1 base and J lost 5, with 7 bases in between. Germline assignment: CDR1 SGHAT and CDR2 FQNNGV. The CDR3 is made up of 13 amino acids. The CDR3 coding sequence is TGTGCCAGCAGCTTAGTCGGGATAGATACGCAGTATTTT. Protein product: CASSLVGIDTQYF.

This clone occurred a few times. V and J are TRBV4-2 and TRBJ1-2; D is unresolved. Germline CDR1 LGHNA, CDR2 YNFKEQ. The CDR3 has 18 amino acids. V lost 0 bases, J lost 1 base, and 18 bases lay in between. CDR3 nucleotide sequence: TGTGCCAGCAGCCAAGATTTGGGCCAACGCGGATTTAACTATGGCTACACCTTC. Its translation: CASSQDLGQRGFNYGYTF.

This clone was counted only a few times. The rearrangement uses TRBV27 and TRBJ2-1; either TRBD1 or TRBD2 may supply D (5 bases each). This CDR3 has 14 amino acids. V lost 4 bases and J lost 5, with 12 bases in between. CDR1 is MNHEY, CDR2 SMNVEV, per germline (reference sequence). The CDR3 DNA follows: TGTGCCAGCAGTTCCGGGACCGCAAACAATGAGCAGTTCTTC. This translates into CASSSGTANNEQFF.

This clone was detected a few times. One end of the junction fails to match germline, which may point to a read error. The chain joins TRBV5-1 to TRBJ2-3; 7 bases map to TRBD2. Looked up from germline, CDR1 is SGHRS and CDR2 is YFSETQ. This CDR3 spans 15 amino acids. The CDR3 region is CASRPSGASTGTQYF. CDR3 coding DNA: TGCGCCAGCCGACCTAGCGGTGCTAGCACAGGTACGCAGTATTTT.

This clone has a handful of counts. V and J are TRBV2 and TRBJ2-1; 7 bases agree with TRBD2. The V gene's germline CDR1 is SNHLY and CDR2 FYNNEI. CDR3 length: 15 residues. After removal of 6 bases from V and 8 bases from J, the junction contained 13 bases not matched to a gene. CDR3 residues: CASSQSGELSHEQFF. Here the CDR3 DNA reads TGTGCCAGCAGCCAGAGCGGGGAGCTTTCGCATGAGCAGTTCTTC.

This clone showed up just a few times. This CDR3 is also generated by other DNA sequences in the sample. The rearrangement uses TRBV7-2 and TRBJ2-5; D remains ambiguous. V was clipped by 3 bases and J by 5 bases, with 7 bases between them. The CDR3 contains 12 residues. The germline gives CDR1 SGHTA, CDR2 FQGNSA. The CDR3 spells CASSFSGETQYF. In DNA, the CDR3 is TGTGCCAGCAGCTTCAGTGGGGAGACCCAGTACTTC.

As concerns this clone: A far bigger clonotype differs at one base, so this is likely a read error. V and J are TRBV5-6 and TRBJ1-2, with 8 bases that match TRBD1. This CDR3 spans 13 amino acids. Losses at the gene ends were 0 bases for V and 8 bases for J; bases not matched to a gene: 3. CDR1 and CDR2 from the germline V gene are SGHDT and YYEEEE. The CDR3 DNA follows: TGTGCCAGCAGCTTGGATGGACAGGGCGGCTACACCTTC. It specifies CASSLDGQGGYTF.

This clone was seen a handful of times. The chain is built from TRBV7-2 and TRBJ1-6; 9 bases are shared with TRBD1. The CDR3 contains 17 residues. Germline assignment: CDR1 SGHTA and CDR2 FQGNSA. Unmatched junction bases numbered 11, after V lost 4 bases and J lost 7 bases. The DNA of the CDR3 is TGTGCCAGCAGCTCCCCTCCGGGACAGGGCCCCAATTCACCCCTCCACTTT. It specifies CASSSPPGQGPNSPLHF.

This clone was counted a few times. Distinct nucleotide sequences in the sample also encode this CDR3. This chain links TRBV19 with TRBJ2-5; 8 bases agree with TRBD1. V was clipped by 3 bases and J by 2 bases; unmatched bases: 2. Germline V gives CDR1 LNHDA, CDR2 SQIVND (reference sequence). This CDR3 region has 14 residues. The CDR3 DNA is TGTGCCAGTAGTATGAGGACAGGGCAAGAGACCCAGTACTTC. This codes for CASSMRTGQETQYF.

The rearrangement links TRBV6-6 to TRBJ1-1, with a possible D match to TRBD1 (5 bases). With 5 bases removed from V and 8 bases from J, the gap between germline ends came to 12 bases. CDR1 and CDR2 from the germline V gene are MNHNY and SVGAGI (reference sequence). The CDR3 spans 12 residues. For the CDR3, the DNA is TGTGCCAGCAGTGTTCGGGGACCCGAAGCTTTCTTT. It yields the protein CASSVRGPEAFF.

This clone was counted a few times. The chain uses TRBV5-4 and TRBJ1-1, with D possibly TRBD1 on 5 matching bases. The CDR3 loop spans 14 amino acids. CDR1 and CDR2 (germline): SGHNT, YYREEE (reference sequence). The V and J ends lost 4 bases and 3 bases respectively, with 13 bases between them. The CDR3 loop reads CASSQVGGDTEAFF. In DNA form, the CDR3 reads TGTGCCAGCAGCCAAGTTGGGGGAGACACTGAAGCTTTCTTT.

This clone was counted only a few times. V gene TRBV27 combines with J gene TRBJ1-2; D is possibly TRBD1 (5 bases). In germline, CDR1 is MNHEY, CDR2 SMNVEV (reference sequence). This CDR3 is 14 amino acids long. V gave up 4 bases and J gave up 8 bases, with 17 bases separating them. The CDR3 reads CASSWAQGSYGYTF. The CDR3 DNA sequence: TGTGCCAGCAGTTGGGCGCAGGGCTCTTACGGCTACACCTTC.

This clone was observed a few times. Germline is not matched at one junction end, which may reflect a read error. V is TRBV7-2 and J is TRBJ2-3, with D perhaps TRBD2 (6 bases). Per germline, CDR1 SGHTA and CDR2 FQGNSA. This CDR3 has 11 residues. In nucleotides, the CDR3 is TGTGCCAGCAGCGACCTAGCGATACCCAATTTT. It is translated as CASSDLAIPNF.

The genes are TRBV7-9 and TRBJ1-3, with 8 bases fitting TRBD1. Germline V gene lookup returns CDR1 SEHNR and CDR2 FQNEAQ (reference sequence). Losses at the gene ends were 3 bases for V and 8 bases for J; bases not matched to a gene: 3. This CDR3 comprises 13 residues. In DNA form, the CDR3 reads TGTGCCAGCAGCTTGAACAGGGGGGACACCATATATTTT. Its protein product is CASSLNRGDTIYF.

This clone was found many times. The rearrangement joins TRBV6-6 to TRBJ2-3; D is undetermined. The CDR3 contains 14 residues. Trimming took off 0 bases at V and 2 bases at J, with 6 bases between the two ends. Looked up from germline, CDR1 is MNHNY and CDR2 is SVGAGI (reference sequence). The CDR3 nucleotides are TGTGCCAGCAGTTACTCGGCCTCCACAGATACGCAGTATTTT. It yields the protein CASSYSASTDTQYF.

This chain uses TRBV5-4 with TRBJ1-1; 7 positions match TRBD1. This CDR3 has 13 amino acids. With V trimmed by 3 bases and J by 5 bases, 4 bases remained unmatched. The germline V gene has CDR1 SGHNT and CDR2 YYREEE (reference sequence). CDR3 coding DNA: TGTGCCAGCAGCTGGAGGGGGCGAACTGAAGCTTTCTTT. It encodes CASSWRGRTEAFF.

This clone was seen more than once but under ten times. The chain couples TRBV4-1 to TRBJ2-5; D assignment may be TRBD1 or TRBD2 (5 bases each). V was cut by 0 bases and J by 1 base, with 9 bases left in between. The CDR3 contains 15 residues. The germline gives CDR1 MGHRA, CDR2 YSYEKL. DNA for the CDR3: TGCGCCAGCAGCCAAGATACGGGGCTCCAAGAGACCCAGTACTTC. Encoded protein: CASSQDTGLQETQYF.

The gene calls are TRBV18 and TRBJ2-3; D not resolved. The CDR3 totals 14 residues. The V gene's germline CDR1 is KGHSH and CDR2 LQKENI. The V gene lost 0 bases and the J gene lost 4 bases, with 8 bases spanning the gap. CDR3 residues: CASSPPVAADTQYF. DNA of the CDR3: TGTGCCAGCTCACCACCGGTTGCCGCAGATACGCAGTATTTT.

Comments on this clone: A much more abundant neighbour one base away suggests this may be a read error. The chain recombines TRBV11-2 with TRBJ2-7, with 12 bases aligning to TRBD1. Germline-derived CDR1 and CDR2 are SGHAT and FQNNGV. CDR3 size: 14 residues. The CDR3 is CATPAGQGAHEQHF. CDR3 sequence (DNA): TGTGCCACCCCCGCGGGACAGGGGGCCCACGAGCAGCACTTC.

This clone occurred many times. This chain uses TRBV5-5 with TRBJ1-1; 9 bases are a match to TRBD1. With 3 bases clipped from V and 1 base from J, the junction kept 7 bases outside the gene matches. CDR1 and CDR2 (germline): SGHKS, YYEKEE (reference sequence). This CDR3 region has 16 residues. The CDR3 here is CASSSRPGQGNTEAFF. The CDR3 DNA sequence: TGTGCCAGCAGCTCGAGGCCGGGACAGGGGAACACTGAAGCTTTCTTT.